This T cell receptor beta chain was documented in a study of T cell responses to AZD1222 COVID-19 vaccine. In the study overall: Samples with a second dose at about 4 or about 12 weeks were pooled together.

Per germline, CDR1 MNHEY and CDR2 SVGAGI. The CDR3 contains 14 residues. The V gene lost 4 bases and the J gene lost 4 bases, with 13 bases spanning the gap. Produced via immunoSEQ multiplex PCR; TCRdb's table is partial and in-frame only. The data hold roughly 160,000 clones, with around nine tenths observed a single time. This clone was found once. The chain recombines TRBV6-5 with TRBJ1-2; D is unresolved. The source was peripheral blood, collected on day 0 of AZD1222 vaccination. The sequence was obtained from an adult in good health. CDR3 sequence: CASSSRALPYGYTF. The CDR3 bases are TGTGCCAGCAGTTCCCGGGCCCTACCCTATGGCTACACCTTC.